Each of the 15 T cell receptor beta chains below was sequenced from the same sample in a study of blood T cell repertoires in COVID-19 (dated by TCRdb to about 2020). The method behind the library was the immunoSEQ multiplex PCR assay. TCRdb took over this immuneACCESS table, retaining in-frame rearrangements with V and J assigned. Such tables are incomplete; in checked studies, under half of the missing clones stem from an unresolved V gene, and the remainder is unexplained. The table for this sample lists 110,000 or so clones; roughly 80% of them were counted only once. The ten largest clones take up around 10% of the sample. The source material was peripheral blood. The source is a human donor in a cohort sampled during active COVID-19.

The V call is TRBV18, the J call TRBJ1-5; D is unresolved. The CDR3 sequence is 13 residues long. The V and J ends lost 2 bases and 5 bases respectively, with 7 bases between them. The V gene's germline CDR1 is KGHSH and CDR2 LQKENI. CDR3 bases: TGTGCCAGCTCACCAGGGGAGGATCAGCCCCAGCATTTT. Protein sequence: CASSPGEDQPQHF.

This clone was observed a handful of times. The chain recombines TRBV5-4 with TRBJ2-7, with 10 bases lining up with TRBD1. V lost 4 bases, J lost 0 bases, and 4 bases stayed unmatched. This CDR3 has 15 residues. The V gene's germline CDR1 is SGHNT and CDR2 YYREEE (reference sequence). CDR3 loop: CASSPGTGVSYEQYF. As DNA, the CDR3 is TGTGCCAGCAGCCCAGGGACAGGGGTCTCCTACGAGCAGTACTTC.

This clone was recorded a few times. The rearrangement joins TRBV2 to TRBJ2-3, with 7 bases identical to TRBD2. The junction had 7 bases not matched to a gene; V was cut back by 6 bases and J by 4 bases. Germline lookup yields CDR1 SNHLY and CDR2 FYNNEI. This CDR3 has 14 amino acids. The CDR3 DNA reads TGTGCCAGCAGAGGACTAGAAACGGCAGATACGCAGTATTTT. Encoded protein: CASRGLETADTQYF.

A note on this clone: Germline is not matched at one junction end, which may reflect a read error. V gene TRBV15 combines with J gene TRBJ1-3, with TRBD1 as a possible D gene (6 bases). Per the germline V gene, CDR1 is LNHNV and CDR2 is YYDKDF (reference sequence). CDR3 length: 17 residues. The CDR3 bases are TGTGCCACCAGCAGAGATAGGGCAGGGGCAGCTGGGAACACCATATATTTT. This codes for CATSRDRAGAAGNTIYF.

The chain joins TRBV6-5 to TRBJ1-3, with TRBD1 identical over 8 bases. V lost 4 bases and J lost 4; bases outside the gene matches: 6. The CDR3 extends over 15 amino acids. The V gene's germline CDR1 is MNHEY and CDR2 SVGAGI. The CDR3, as DNA: TGTGCCAGCAGTTTCGACGACAGGGGCGGAAACACCATATATTTT. It translates to CASSFDDRGGNTIYF.

CDR3 DNA sequence: TGCGCCAGCAGCTTAGCGACTGTCAGTGAGACCCAGTACTTC. It is translated as CASSLATVSETQYF. The chain is built from TRBV5-1 and TRBJ2-5; D not certain. CDR3 length: 14 residues. Per the germline V gene, CDR1 is SGHRS and CDR2 is YFSETQ. Between the trimmed V and J ends, which lost 2 bases and 5 bases, there was a span of 13 bases. Full variable domain (outside the CDR3, taken from reference TRBV5-1 and TRBJ2-5): KAGVTQTPRYLIKTRGQQVTLSCSPISGHRSVSWYQQTPGQGLQFLFEYFSETQRNKGNFPGRFSGRQFSNSRSEMNVSTLELGDSALYLCASSLATVSETQYFGPGTRLLVL.

This sequence joins TRBV9 and TRBJ1-3; TRBD1 might be the D (6 bases). The germline V gene has CDR1 SGDLS and CDR2 YYNGEE. This CDR3 spans 15 amino acids. The V and J ends lost 0 bases and 4 bases respectively, with 11 bases between them. CDR3 region: CASSVAGAPGNTIYF. CDR3 DNA: TGTGCCAGCAGCGTAGCAGGGGCACCCGGAAACACCATATATTTT.

The chain recombines TRBV24-1 with TRBJ2-7; 7 nucleotides match TRBD1. The CDR3 is 12 residues long. Trimming at V came to 4 bases and at J to 7 bases, leaving 3 bases not matched to a gene. CDR1 is KGHDR, CDR2 SFDVKD, per germline. The CDR3 nucleotides are TGTGCCACCAGTGAGACAGGGCAGGAGCAGTACTTC. Protein product: CATSETGQEQYF.

This chain joins TRBV7-2 and TRBJ2-7, with D hard to call. The V end was cut by 4 bases, the J end by 3 bases, with 4 bases between. CDR1 and CDR2 from the germline V gene are SGHTA and FQGNSA. The CDR3 covers 11 residues. The chain's CDR3 is CASSSVYEQYF. As DNA, the CDR3 is TGTGCCAGCAGCTCCGTCTACGAGCAGTACTTC. Combining the CDR3 with reference TRBV7-2 and TRBJ2-7 gives the whole variable domain GAGVSQSPSNKVTEKGKDVELRCDPISGHTALYWYRQSLGQGLEFLIYFQGNSAPDKSGLPSDRFSAERTGGSVSTLTIQRTQQEDSAVYLCASSSVYEQYFGPGTRLTVT.

The chain combines TRBV5-1 with TRBJ2-7, with D unresolved. The ends were cut back, 0 bases at V and 6 bases at J, with 10 bases in the middle. The length of the CDR3 is 13 residues. CDR1 is SGHRS, CDR2 YFSETQ, per germline. Written as DNA, the CDR3 is TGCGCCAGCAGCTTGGAGTCAGGTTTCGAGCAGTACTTC. It codes for CASSLESGFEQYF.

The chain has TRBV9 and TRBJ1-4; D not certain. Trimming pared 4 bases from V and 0 bases from J, leaving 19 bases between. In germline, CDR1 is SGDLS, CDR2 YYNGEE. CDR3 length: 18 residues. DNA for the CDR3: TGTGCCAGCAGCCGGGAGCCCGAACCCCCTGCAACTAATGAAAAACTGTTTTTT. Protein product: CASSREPEPPATNEKLFF.

CDR3 DNA: TGTGCCAGCAGTTTAAGTCCGGGATACCGAGCTTTCTTT. It specifies CASSLSPGYRAFF. J is TRBJ1-1 and V is TRBV12-3 or TRBV12-4; D uncertain. Trimming took 2 bases from V and 10 from J, leaving 14 bases between them. The CDR3 runs 13 residues.

The chain links TRBV19 to TRBJ2-7; 9 bases map to TRBD1. Losses at the gene ends were 3 bases for V and 6 bases for J; bases not matched to a gene: 6. The CDR3 covers 14 residues. The germline gives CDR1 LNHDA, CDR2 SQIVND (reference sequence). For the CDR3, the DNA is TGTGCCAGTAGTATCCAGCCGACAGGGGGCGAGCAGTACTTC. It is translated as CASSIQPTGGEQYF.

The rearrangement links TRBV29-1 to TRBJ1-1; D is uncertain. V lost 6 bases, J lost 3 bases, and 14 bases lay in between. The germline V gene encodes CDR1 SQVTM and CDR2 ANQGSEA. The CDR3 sequence is 13 residues long. CDR3 region: CSVVPRVDTEAFF. For the CDR3, the DNA is TGCAGCGTCGTCCCGAGGGTCGACACTGAAGCTTTCTTT.

This clone showed up many times. The V gene is TRBV10-3, the J gene TRBJ1-6; 10 bases fit TRBD1. The CDR3 has 15 residues. V dropped 6 bases and J dropped 7; count of bases not matched to a gene: 6. Germline loops: CDR1 ENHRY, CDR2 SYGVKD. The CDR3 sequence is CAIRVDRGHNSPLHF. CDR3 DNA: TGTGCCATCAGGGTCGACAGGGGGCACAATTCACCCCTCCACTTT.